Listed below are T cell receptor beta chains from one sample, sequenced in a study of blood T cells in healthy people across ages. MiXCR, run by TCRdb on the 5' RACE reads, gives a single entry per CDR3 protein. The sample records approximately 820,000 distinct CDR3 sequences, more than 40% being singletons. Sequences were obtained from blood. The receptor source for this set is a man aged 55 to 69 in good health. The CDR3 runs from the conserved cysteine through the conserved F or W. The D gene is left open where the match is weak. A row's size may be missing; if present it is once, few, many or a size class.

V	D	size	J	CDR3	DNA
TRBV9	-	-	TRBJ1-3	CASSVATGGGPGNTIYF	TGTGCCAGCAGCGTAGCTACGGGTGGAGGGCCTGGAAACACCATATATTTT
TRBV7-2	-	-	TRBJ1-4	CASSSTHAGRRLGNERLFF	TGTGCCAGCAGCTCTACCCATGCGGGTAGACGACTTGGTAATGAAAGACTGTTTTTT
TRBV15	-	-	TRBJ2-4	CATSRVVGQAHREQYF	TGTGCCACCAGCAGAGTAGTAGGGCAGGCCCATAGGGAGCAGTACTTC
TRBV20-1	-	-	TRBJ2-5	CSARDLTSWETQYF	TGCAGTGCTAGAGACCTGACTAGTTGGGAGACCCAGTACTTC
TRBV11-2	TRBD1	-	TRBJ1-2	CASTNTGGIGYGYTF	TGTGCCAGCACCAATACAGGGGGCATCGGCTATGGCTACACCTTC
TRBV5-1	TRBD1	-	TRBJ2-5	CASSLQGAQTGETQYF	TGCGCCAGCAGCTTGCAGGGGGCTCAAACGGGAGAGACCCAGTACTTC
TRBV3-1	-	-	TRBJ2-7	CASSHLVTYEQYF	TGTGCCAGCAGCCACCTGGTCACCTACGAGCAGTACTTC
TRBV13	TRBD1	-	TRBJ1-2	CASSSRIDRGLFGYTF	TGTGCCAGCAGCTCCCGTATAGACAGGGGTCTATTCGGCTACACCTTC
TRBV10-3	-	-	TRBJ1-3	CAAQADPSGNTIYF	TGTGCCGCGCAGGCGGATCCCTCTGGAAACACCATATATTTT
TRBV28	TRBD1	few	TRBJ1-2	CASRISTGGRGYTF	TGTGCCAGCAGGATTAGCACAGGGGGCAGGGGCTACACCTTC
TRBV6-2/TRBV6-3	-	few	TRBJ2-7	CASSYQQGGYEQYF	TGTGCCAGCAGTTACCAGCAGGGCGGCTACGAGCAGTACTTC
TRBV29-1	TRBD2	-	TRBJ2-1	CSVEDKSGGSSRDEQFF	TGCAGCGTTGAAGATAAGAGCGGGGGCTCAAGCAGGGATGAGCAGTTCTTC
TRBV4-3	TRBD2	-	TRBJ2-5	CASSPHLAGTYNEQYF	TGCGCCAGCAGCCCCCACCTAGCGGGAACCTACAATGAGCAGTACTTC
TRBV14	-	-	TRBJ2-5	CASSQDWGRGGGGETQYF	TGTGCCAGCAGCCAAGATTGGGGGCGTGGAGGCGGAGGGGAGACCCAGTACTTC
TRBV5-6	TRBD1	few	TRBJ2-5	CASSLATGGGETQYF	TGTGCCAGCAGCTTAGCCACAGGGGGCGGAGAGACCCAGTACTTC
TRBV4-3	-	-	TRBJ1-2	CASSQDEAANYGYTF	TGCGCCAGCAGCCAAGATGAAGCAGCTAACTATGGCTACACCTTC
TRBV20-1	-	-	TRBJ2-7	CSARPLGQGYEQYF	TGCAGTGCTAGACCACTCGGACAAGGCTACGAGCAGTACTTC
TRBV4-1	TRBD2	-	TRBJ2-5	CASSQDPVAGGRNEQYF	TGCGCCAGCAGCCAAGATCCGGTAGCGGGGGGGCGCAATGAGCAGTACTTC
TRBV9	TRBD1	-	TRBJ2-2	CASSARTGGFAGELFF	TGTGCCAGCAGCGCGAGGACAGGGGGCTTTGCCGGGGAGCTGTTTTTT
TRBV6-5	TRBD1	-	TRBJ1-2	CASRQPGTVYGYTF	TGTGCCAGCAGGCAACCCGGGACAGTCTATGGCTACACCTTC
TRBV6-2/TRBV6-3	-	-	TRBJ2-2	CASSYSIRVGTGELFF	TGTGCCAGCAGTTACTCTATCCGGGTTGGGACCGGGGAGCTGTTTTTT
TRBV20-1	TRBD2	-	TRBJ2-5	CSVKRDPGGVQETQYF	TGCAGTGTCAAAAGAGATCCGGGGGGGGTTCAAGAGACCCAGTACTTC
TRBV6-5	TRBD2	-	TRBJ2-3	CASSSVGLAGNTDTQYF	TGTGCCAGCAGTTCCGTCGGGCTAGCGGGGAACACAGATACGCAGTATTTT
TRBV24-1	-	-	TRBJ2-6	CATSDTAWSGANVLTF	TGTGCCACCAGTGATACGGCCTGGTCCGGGGCCAACGTCCTGACTTTC
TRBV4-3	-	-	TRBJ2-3	CASSQDWRSTDTQYF	TGCGCCAGCAGCCAAGATTGGCGCAGCACAGATACGCAGTATTTT
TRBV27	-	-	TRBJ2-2	CASKLSNTGELFF	TGTGCCAGCAAACTATCGAACACCGGGGAGCTGTTTTTT
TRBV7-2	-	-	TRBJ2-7	CAGSFDLGGSGEQYF	TGTGCCGGCAGCTTCGATCTCGGGGGTTCCGGCGAGCAGTACTTC
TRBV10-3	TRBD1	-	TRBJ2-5	CAISDGQGETQYF	TGTGCCATCAGTGACGGACAGGGGGAGACCCAGTACTTC